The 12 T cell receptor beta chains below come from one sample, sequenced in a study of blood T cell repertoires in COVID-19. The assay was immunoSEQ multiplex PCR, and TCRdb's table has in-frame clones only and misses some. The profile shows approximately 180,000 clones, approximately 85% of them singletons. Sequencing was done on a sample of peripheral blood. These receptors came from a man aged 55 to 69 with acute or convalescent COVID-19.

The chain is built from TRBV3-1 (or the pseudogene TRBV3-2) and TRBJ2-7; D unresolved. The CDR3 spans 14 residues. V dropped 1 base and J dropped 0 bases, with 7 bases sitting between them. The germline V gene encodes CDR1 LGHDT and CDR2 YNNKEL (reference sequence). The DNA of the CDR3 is TGTGCCAGCAGCCAAGTTCTTAGCTCCTACGAGCAGTACTTC. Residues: CASSQVLSSYEQYF.

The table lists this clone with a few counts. CDR3 amino acids: CASSRVAVISTDTQYF. The CDR3 region has the DNA TGTGCCAGCAGTAGAGTAGCGGTCATTAGCACAGATACGCAGTATTTT. V is TRBV6-6 and J is TRBJ2-3, with a weak D call TRBD2 (6 bases). Per the germline V gene, CDR1 is MNHNY and CDR2 is SVGAGI (reference sequence). The CDR3 is 16 amino acids. V was clipped by 5 bases and J by 0 bases, with 15 bases between them.

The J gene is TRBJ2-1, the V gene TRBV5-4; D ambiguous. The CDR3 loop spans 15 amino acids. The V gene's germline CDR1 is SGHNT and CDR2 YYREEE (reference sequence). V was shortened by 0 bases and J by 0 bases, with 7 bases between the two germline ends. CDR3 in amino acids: CASSLGLSSYNEQFF. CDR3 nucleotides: TGTGCCAGCAGCTTGGGACTTTCCTCCTACAATGAGCAGTTCTTC. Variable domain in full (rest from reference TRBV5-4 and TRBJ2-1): ETGVTQSPTHLIKTRGQQVTLRCSSQSGHNTVSWYQQALGQGPQFIFQYYREEENGRGNFPPRFSGLQFPNYSSELNVNALELDDSALYLCASSLGLSSYNEQFFGPGTRLTVL.

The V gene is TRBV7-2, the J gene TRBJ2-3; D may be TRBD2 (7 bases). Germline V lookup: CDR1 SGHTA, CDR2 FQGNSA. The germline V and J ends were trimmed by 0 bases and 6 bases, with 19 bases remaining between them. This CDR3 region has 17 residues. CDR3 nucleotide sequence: TGTGCCAGCAGCTTAGCTCGGGGGGCGGGAGCAGGGGATACGCAGTATTTT. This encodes CASSLARGAGAGDTQYF.

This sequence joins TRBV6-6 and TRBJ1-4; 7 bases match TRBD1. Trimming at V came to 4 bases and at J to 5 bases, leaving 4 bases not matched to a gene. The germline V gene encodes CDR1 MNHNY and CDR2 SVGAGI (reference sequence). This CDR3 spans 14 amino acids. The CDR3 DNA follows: TGTGCCAGCAGTTTCGGGACAGCGAATGAAAAACTGTTTTTT. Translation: CASSFGTANEKLFF.

CDR3 sequence (DNA): TGTGCCAGCACTTTAGGGGCAGGGGCCTACGAGCAGTACTTC. Amino acid sequence: CASTLGAGAYEQYF. This chain uses TRBV7-9 with TRBJ2-7; D perhaps matches TRBD1 (6 bases). Germline loops: CDR1 SEHNR, CDR2 FQNEAQ (reference sequence). The CDR3 spans 14 residues. The germline V and J ends were trimmed by 7 bases and 2 bases, with 15 bases remaining between them.

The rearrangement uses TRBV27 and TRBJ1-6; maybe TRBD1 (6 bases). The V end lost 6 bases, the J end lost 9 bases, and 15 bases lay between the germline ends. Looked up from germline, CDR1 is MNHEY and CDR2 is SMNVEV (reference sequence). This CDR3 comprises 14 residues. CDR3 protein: CASRGGGLVSPLHF. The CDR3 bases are TGTGCCAGCAGGGGAGGGGGGTTGGTTTCACCCCTCCACTTT.

CDR3 residues: CASSTSSGIYNEQFF. CDR3 nucleotides: TGTGCCAGCAGCACCTCTAGCGGGATTTACAATGAGCAGTTCTTC. The J gene is TRBJ2-1, the V gene TRBV7-3, with TRBD2 matching 9 bases. The CDR3 totals 15 residues. The V and J ends lost 5 bases and 4 bases, in that order; junction bases with no gene match: 6. CDR1 is SGHTA and CDR2 is FQGTGA in the germline V gene.

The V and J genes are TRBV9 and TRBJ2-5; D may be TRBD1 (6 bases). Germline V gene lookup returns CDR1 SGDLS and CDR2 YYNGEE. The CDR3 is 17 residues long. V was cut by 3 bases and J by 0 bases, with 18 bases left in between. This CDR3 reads CASSARPGTINQETQYF. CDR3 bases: TGTGCCAGCAGCGCCCGACCCGGGACAATTAACCAAGAGACCCAGTACTTC.

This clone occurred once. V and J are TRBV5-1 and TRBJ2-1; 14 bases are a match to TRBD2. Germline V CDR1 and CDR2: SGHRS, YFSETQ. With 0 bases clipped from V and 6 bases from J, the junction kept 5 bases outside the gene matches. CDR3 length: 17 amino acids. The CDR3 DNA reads TGCGCCAGCAGCTTGGGGGTGACTAGCGGGAGGGCCAATGAGCAGTTCTTC. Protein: CASSLGVTSGRANEQFF.

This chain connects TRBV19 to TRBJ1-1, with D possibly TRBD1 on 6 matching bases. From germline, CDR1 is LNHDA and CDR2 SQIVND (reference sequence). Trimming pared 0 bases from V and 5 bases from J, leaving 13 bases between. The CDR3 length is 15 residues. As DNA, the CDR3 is TGTGCCAGTAGTATAGACCCAAACAGGGAAACTGAAGCTTTCTTT. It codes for CASSIDPNRETEAFF.

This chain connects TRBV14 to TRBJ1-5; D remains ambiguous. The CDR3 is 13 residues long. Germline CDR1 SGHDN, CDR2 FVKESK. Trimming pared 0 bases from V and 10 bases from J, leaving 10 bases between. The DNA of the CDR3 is TGTGCCAGCAGCCAAGATCTGGTAAGCCCCCAGCATTTT. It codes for CASSQDLVSPQHF.